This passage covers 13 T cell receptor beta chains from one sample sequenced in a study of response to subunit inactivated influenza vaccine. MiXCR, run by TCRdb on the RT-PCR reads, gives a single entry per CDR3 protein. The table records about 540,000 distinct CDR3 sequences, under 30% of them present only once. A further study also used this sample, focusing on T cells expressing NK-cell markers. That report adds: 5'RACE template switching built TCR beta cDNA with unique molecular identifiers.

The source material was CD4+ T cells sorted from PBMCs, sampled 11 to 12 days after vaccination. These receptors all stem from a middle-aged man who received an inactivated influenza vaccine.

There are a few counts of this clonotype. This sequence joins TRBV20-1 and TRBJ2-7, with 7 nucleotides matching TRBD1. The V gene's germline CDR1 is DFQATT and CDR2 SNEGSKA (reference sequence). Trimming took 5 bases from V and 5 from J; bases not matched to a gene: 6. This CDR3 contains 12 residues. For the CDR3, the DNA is TGCAGTGCTGAAGGGGGCTCGGACGAGCAGTACTTC. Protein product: CSAEGGSDEQYF.

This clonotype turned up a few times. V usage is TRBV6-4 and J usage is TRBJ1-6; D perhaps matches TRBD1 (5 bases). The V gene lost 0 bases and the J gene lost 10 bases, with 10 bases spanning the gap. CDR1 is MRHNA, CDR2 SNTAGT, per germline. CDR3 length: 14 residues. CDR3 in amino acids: CASSDSAGFSPLHF. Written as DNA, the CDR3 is TGTGCCAGCAGTGACTCGGCAGGGTTCTCACCCCTCCACTTT.

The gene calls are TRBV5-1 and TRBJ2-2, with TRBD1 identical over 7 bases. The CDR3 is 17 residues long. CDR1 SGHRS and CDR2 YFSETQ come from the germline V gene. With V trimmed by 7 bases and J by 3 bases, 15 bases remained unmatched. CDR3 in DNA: TGCGCCAGCGCCCTCCATTCCGGGGACAGCTACACCGGGGAGCTGTTTTTT. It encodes CASALHSGDSYTGELFF.

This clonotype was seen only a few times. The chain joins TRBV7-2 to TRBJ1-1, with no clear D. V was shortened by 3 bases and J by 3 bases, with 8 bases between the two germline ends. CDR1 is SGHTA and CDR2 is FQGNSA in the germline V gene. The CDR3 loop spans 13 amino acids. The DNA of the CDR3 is TGTGCCAGCAGCTTCGGACGGTACACTGAAGCTTTCTTT. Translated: CASSFGRYTEAFF.

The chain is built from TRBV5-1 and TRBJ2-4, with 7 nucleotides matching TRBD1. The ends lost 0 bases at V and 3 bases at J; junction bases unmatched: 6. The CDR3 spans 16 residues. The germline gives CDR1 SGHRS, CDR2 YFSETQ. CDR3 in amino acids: CASSLDPGGGKNIQYF. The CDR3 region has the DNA TGCGCCAGCAGCTTGGACCCAGGGGGTGGCAAAAACATTCAGTACTTC. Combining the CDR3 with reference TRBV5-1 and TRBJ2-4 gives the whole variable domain KAGVTQTPRYLIKTRGQQVTLSCSPISGHRSVSWYQQTPGQGLQFLFEYFSETQRNKGNFPGRFSGRQFSNSRSEMNVSTLELGDSALYLCASSLDPGGGKNIQYFGAGTRLSVL.

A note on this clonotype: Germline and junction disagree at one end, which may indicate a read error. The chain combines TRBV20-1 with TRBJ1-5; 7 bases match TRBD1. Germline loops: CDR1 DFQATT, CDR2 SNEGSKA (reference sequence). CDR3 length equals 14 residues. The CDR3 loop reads CSARGLQGNQPQHF. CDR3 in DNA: TGCAGTGCGAGAGGGCTACAGGGGAATCAGCCCCAGCATTTT.

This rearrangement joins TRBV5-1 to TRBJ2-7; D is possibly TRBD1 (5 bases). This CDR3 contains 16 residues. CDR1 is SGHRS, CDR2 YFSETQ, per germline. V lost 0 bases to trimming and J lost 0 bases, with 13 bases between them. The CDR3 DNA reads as TGCGCCAGCAGCTTGGGGGGCTACGAGAGCTCCTACGAGCAGTACTTC. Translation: CASSLGGYESSYEQYF.

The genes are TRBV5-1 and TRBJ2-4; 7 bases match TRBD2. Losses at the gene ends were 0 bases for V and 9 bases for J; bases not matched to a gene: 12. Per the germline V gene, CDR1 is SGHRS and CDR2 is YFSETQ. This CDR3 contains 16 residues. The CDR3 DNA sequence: TGCGCCAGCAGCTTGGAAGACGGGGGGACCGCTGGCATTCAGTACTTC. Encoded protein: CASSLEDGGTAGIQYF.

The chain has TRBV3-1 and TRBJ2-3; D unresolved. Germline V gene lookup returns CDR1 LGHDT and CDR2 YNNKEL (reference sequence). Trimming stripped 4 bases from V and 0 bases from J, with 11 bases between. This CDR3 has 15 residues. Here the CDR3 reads CASSPTSSSTDTQYF. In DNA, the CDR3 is TGTGCCAGCAGCCCCACCTCCTCTAGCACAGATACGCAGTATTTT.

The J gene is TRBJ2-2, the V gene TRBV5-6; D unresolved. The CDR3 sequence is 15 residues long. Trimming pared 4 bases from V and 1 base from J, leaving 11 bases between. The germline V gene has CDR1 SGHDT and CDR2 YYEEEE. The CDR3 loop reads CASSQTVRNTGELFF. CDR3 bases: TGTGCCAGCAGCCAAACAGTCAGGAACACCGGGGAGCTGTTTTTT.

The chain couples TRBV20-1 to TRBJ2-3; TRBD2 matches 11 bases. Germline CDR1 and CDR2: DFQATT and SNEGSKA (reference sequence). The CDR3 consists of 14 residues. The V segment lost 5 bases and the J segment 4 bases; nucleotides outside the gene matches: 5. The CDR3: CSALAGGQADTQYF. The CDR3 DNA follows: TGCAGTGCTTTAGCGGGGGGGCAAGCAGATACGCAGTATTTT.

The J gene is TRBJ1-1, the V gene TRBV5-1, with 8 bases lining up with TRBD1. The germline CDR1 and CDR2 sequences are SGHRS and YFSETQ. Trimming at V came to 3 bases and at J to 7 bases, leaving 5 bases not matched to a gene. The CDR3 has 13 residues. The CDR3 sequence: CASSSGQGFEAFF. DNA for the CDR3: TGCGCCAGCAGCTCCGGACAGGGTTTTGAAGCTTTCTTT.

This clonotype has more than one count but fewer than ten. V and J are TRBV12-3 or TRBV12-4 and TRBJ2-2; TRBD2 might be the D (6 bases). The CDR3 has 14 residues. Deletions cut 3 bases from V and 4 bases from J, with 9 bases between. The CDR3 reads CASSLVGGTGELFF. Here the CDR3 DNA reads TGTGCCAGCAGTTTGGTGGGGGGCACCGGGGAGCTGTTTTTT.